The clone carrying this T cell receptor beta chain appeared a few times. Its antigen remains unknown. This specimen belongs to a study of Graves' ophthalmopathy and Graves' hyperthyroidism. Background on the study: Ophthalmopathy not arising within 18 months of follow-up defined hyperthyroidism as stable. Findings and limits, study-wide: Sensitivity of over 60% and specificity of approximately 76% were achieved by the model that predicted ophthalmopathy progression.

RNA transcripts were the source from which TCR beta CDR3 regions were amplified. The authors performed first-round RT-PCR with HTBI primers and then a second-round multiplex PCR. TCRdb used MiXCR to reprocess the multiplex PCR reads, holding one entry per CDR3 protein. This sample has some 1.1 million distinct CDR3 sequences, with about two fifths found just once. The receptor comes from an adult man with Graves' hyperthyroidism. Sequencing was performed on peripheral blood or thyroid tissue (not recorded which).

CDR3: CASSLDESPGTPLQETQYF. CDR3 bases: TGTGCCAGCAGTTTAGACGAATCTCCCGGGACTCCCCTCCAAGAGACCCAGTACTTC. The V and J genes are TRBV12-3 or TRBV12-4 and TRBJ2-5, with D possibly being TRBD2 (6 bases). CDR3 length: 19 amino acids. The V end was cut by 1 base, the J end by 1 base, with 22 bases between.